The T cell receptor (beta chain) under discussion was sequenced for a study of a mutant IDH1 vaccine in newly diagnosed glioma. The overall study: Patients under treatment included approximately 62% males and 37.5% females and had a mean age of approximately 44 years. Pretreatment consisted of radiotherapy, temozolomide, or both, with most receiving both.

This CDR3 has 13 amino acids. The V gene lost 3 bases and the J gene lost 5 bases, with 12 bases spanning the gap. The V gene's germline CDR1 is SQVTM and CDR2 ANQGSEA. Comments on this clone: Its antigen is currently unknown.

Noted time point: baseline, week 1 (first vaccination visit). Treatment in this sample: pre-vaccination baseline after standard-of-care therapy. Those who donated had recent WHO grade 3 or 4 IDH1-mutant, ATRX-lost astrocytomas. Clones were read by immunoSEQ multiplex PCR, and TCRdb kept only the in-frame ones, dropping some. The sample yields tens of thousands of clones, roughly 80% seen once. Findings and limits, study-wide: The vaccine induced immune responses, and these occurred in 80% to 95% of patients.

The source was PBMCs, collected from a glioma patient treated with radiotherapy, temozolomide or both. The rearrangement links TRBV29-1 to TRBJ2-3; D is possibly TRBD1 (5 bases). The clonotype comes from a young man with glioma. The CDR3 DNA reads TGCAGCGTTGATAGTAACAGGAGAGATACGCAGTATTTT. It codes for CSVDSNRRDTQYF.